The rows below give T cell receptor beta chains drawn from one sample of a study of T cell changes during pregnancy in multiple sclerosis. TCRdb keeps only in-frame clones here, not all; method: immunoSEQ multiplex PCR. The sample holds approximately 44,000 clones; 80% to 95% are singletons and the top ten take roughly 0.7%. The sample here was CD4+ T cells from peripheral blood mononuclear cells, taken in the first trimester of pregnancy. The receptors were gathered from a female donor with multiple sclerosis, enrolled in a pregnancy study. Both conserved end residues are part of each CDR3. The order of the fields is clone size, J gene, D gene, V gene, CDR3 DNA, CDR3 protein. D genes are given only for firm matches. The size of a clone is reported for some rows only, either as once, few or many, or as a class for expanded clones.

>-|TRBJ2-1|TRBD2|TRBV7-8
TGTGCCAGCAGCACCCGGACTAGCTCGGGATACAATGAGCAGTTCTTC
CASSTRTSSGYNEQFF
>once|TRBJ2-7|-|TRBV9
TGTGCCAGCAGCTTGGACTCCATCCCATACGAGCAGTACTTC
CASSLDSIPYEQYF
>-|TRBJ2-1|-|TRBV2
TGTGCCAGCAGTGAAGGGCAGGGGGGCTACAATGAGCAGTTCTTC
CASSEGQGGYNEQFF
>-|TRBJ2-3|TRBD2|TRBV2
TGTGCCAGCAGCCGAGACACTAGCGGGAGTGGAGATACGCAGTATTTT
CASSRDTSGSGDTQYF
>-|TRBJ2-1|TRBD2|TRBV5-1
TGCGCCAGCAGCTTTGCAGCGGGGGCCTCCTACAATGAGCAGTTCTTC
CASSFAAGASYNEQFF
>-|TRBJ2-5|TRBD2|TRBV19
TGTGCCAGTAGTATGCTCGCGGGAGGGCCAAGCGAGACCCAGTACTTC
CASSMLAGGPSETQYF
>-|TRBJ1-2|-|TRBV5-1
TGCGCCAGCAGCGCTAACAGGGCTGGGGTTGATGGCTACACCTTC
CASSANRAGVDGYTF
>few|TRBJ1-1|-|TRBV30
TGTGCCTGGAGTGTACTTCGGGTCCGGAATGCTTTCTTT
CAWSVLRVRNAFF
>few|TRBJ1-1|-|TRBV29-1
TGCAGCGTTGAGTACATGTGGAACACTGAAGCTTTCTTT
CSVEYMWNTEAFF
>few|TRBJ2-1|TRBD2|TRBV4-2
TGTGCCAGCAGCCAACTTAGCGGGAGGGCCTCCTACAATGAGCAGTTCTTC
CASSQLSGRASYNEQFF
>-|TRBJ2-7|-|TRBV7-2
TGTGCCAGCAGTCGGACAGCCTACGAGCAGTACTTC
CASSRTAYEQYF
>-|TRBJ2-1|-|TRBV7-8
TGTGCCAGCAGCTTCGGCGGGTCTAATGAGCAGTTCTTC
CASSFGGSNEQFF
>-|TRBJ1-1|TRBD1|TRBV6-5
TGTGCCAGCAGTTCCCCGGGACAGGGGGCGAACACTGAAGCTTTCTTT
CASSSPGQGANTEAFF
>once|TRBJ2-3|-|TRBV19
TGTGCCAGTAAGCAGGGGGGCAGCACAGATACGCAGTATTTT
CASKQGGSTDTQYF